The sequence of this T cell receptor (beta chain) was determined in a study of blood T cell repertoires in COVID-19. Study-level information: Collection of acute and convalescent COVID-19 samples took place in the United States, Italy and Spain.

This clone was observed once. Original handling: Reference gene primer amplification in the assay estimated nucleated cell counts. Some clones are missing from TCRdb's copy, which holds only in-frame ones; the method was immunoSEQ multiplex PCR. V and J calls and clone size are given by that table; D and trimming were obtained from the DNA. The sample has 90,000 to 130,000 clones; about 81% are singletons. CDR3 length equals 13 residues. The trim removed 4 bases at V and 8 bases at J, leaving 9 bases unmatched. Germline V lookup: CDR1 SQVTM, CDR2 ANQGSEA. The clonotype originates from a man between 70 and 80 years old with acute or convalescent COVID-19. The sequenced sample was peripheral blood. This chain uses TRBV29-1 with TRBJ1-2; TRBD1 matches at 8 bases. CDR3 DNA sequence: TGCAGCGTTGGAGGGACAGGCGCGGGCGGCTACACCTTC. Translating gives CSVGGTGAGGYTF.